Reported below is one T cell receptor (beta chain). Enrollees, about 18 to 89 years old, lived in 24 US areas. Cohort assignment relied on participant-reported clinical history. The entry originates in a study of blood T cell repertoires in COVID-19. Background on the study: Sources were T cells, B-cell-depleted T cells, or PBMCs; the material itself was cDNA or gDNA.

CDR1 is LNHDA and CDR2 is SQIVND in the germline V gene (reference sequence). The CDR3 is 14 amino acids. Trimming at V came to 9 bases and at J to 0 bases, leaving 3 bases not matched to a gene. Method: immunoSEQ multiplex PCR; TCRdb's copy keeps in-frame clones and lacks some. The sample has about 150,000 clones, over 70% seen once. This TCR was sampled from a man between 65 and 80 years old who had been exposed to COVID-19. The chain has TRBV19 and TRBJ1-3, with TRBD1 identical over 9 bases. The source material was PBMCs or T cells enriched from blood (not recorded which). The CDR3 DNA reads as TGTGCCAGCAAGGACAGGGGCTCTGGAAACACCATATATTTT. It is translated as CASKDRGSGNTIYF.